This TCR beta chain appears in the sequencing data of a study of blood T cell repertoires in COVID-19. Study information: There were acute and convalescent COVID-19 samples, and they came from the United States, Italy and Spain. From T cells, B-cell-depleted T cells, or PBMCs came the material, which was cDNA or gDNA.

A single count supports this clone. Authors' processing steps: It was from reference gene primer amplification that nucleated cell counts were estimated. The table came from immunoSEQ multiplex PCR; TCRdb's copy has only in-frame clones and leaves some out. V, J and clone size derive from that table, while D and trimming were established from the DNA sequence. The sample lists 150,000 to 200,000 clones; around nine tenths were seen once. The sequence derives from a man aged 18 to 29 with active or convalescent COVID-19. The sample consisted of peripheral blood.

The CDR3 spells CASNGGSFNQPQHF. The CDR3 nucleotides are TGTGCCAGCAATGGGGGGAGTTTCAATCAGCCCCAGCATTTT. The genes are TRBV28 and TRBJ1-5, with a possible D match to TRBD1 (5 bases). This CDR3 is 14 amino acids long. With 7 bases removed from V and 3 bases from J, the gap between germline ends came to 13 bases. The germline V gene encodes CDR1 MDHEN and CDR2 SYDVKM.